The rows below give T cell receptor beta chains drawn from one sample of a study of cytomegalovirus exposure and HLA in healthy donors. Method: immunoSEQ multiplex PCR; TCRdb's copy keeps in-frame clones and lacks some. The table records some 170,000 clones, more than 75% of them present only once. Sequencing was carried out using PBMCs. Source of these receptors: a young man in good health and CMV-seropositive. Both conserved end residues are part of each CDR3. D genes are given only for firm matches. Not every row has a clone size; where given, it reads once, few, many or a size class.

V gene	CDR3 length	clone size	J gene	D gene	CDR3 DNA	CDR3 protein
TRBV27	15	NA	TRBJ2-5	TRBD1	TGTGCCAGCAGTTATCCCTGGGACAGAGAAGAGACCCAGTACTTC	CASSYPWDREETQYF
TRBV14	15	NA	TRBJ1-2	NA	TGTGCCAGCAGCCGCCTCGGACACAGTAACTATGGCTACACCTTC	CASSRLGHSNYGYTF
TRBV5-1	15	NA	TRBJ1-1	NA	TGCGCCAGCAGCCCCTACACAGGGATGAACACTGAAGCTTTCTTT	CASSPYTGMNTEAFF
TRBV9	17	NA	TRBJ2-5	TRBD2	TGTGCCAGCAGCGTAGGAGTGTGGGAGGGCCGACGAGAGACCCAGTACTTC	CASSVGVWEGRRETQYF
TRBV7-3	15	few	TRBJ2-3	NA	TGTGCCAGCAGCTTACGCAGCGGCGGGACAGATACGCAGTATTTT	CASSLRSGGTDTQYF
TRBV18	15	NA	TRBJ1-1	NA	TGTGCCAGCTCACCCCTACAGGGTTACCACACTGAAGCTTTCTTT	CASSPLQGYHTEAFF
TRBV27	14	NA	TRBJ1-2	NA	TGTGCCAGCAGTTTAGGTGGGCCGAACTATGGCTACACCTTC	CASSLGGPNYGYTF
TRBV4-3	16	NA	TRBJ1-4	TRBD1	TGCGCCAGCAGCCAGCAACCGGACAGGGTTAATGAAAAACTGTTTTTT	CASSQQPDRVNEKLFF
TRBV28	15	NA	TRBJ1-1	NA	TGTGCCAGCAGTTACCTACAGGGCTGGGGCACTGAAGCTTTCTTT	CASSYLQGWGTEAFF
TRBV7-2	12	NA	TRBJ2-7	NA	TGTGCCAGCAGCTTCGGGTTCTACGAGCAGTACTTC	CASSFGFYEQYF
TRBV5-6	15	NA	TRBJ2-7	TRBD1	TGTGCCAGCAGCTTGGTTGGGACAGGGGTAGCCGAGCAGTACTTC	CASSLVGTGVAEQYF
TRBV18	16	NA	TRBJ1-3	TRBD1	TGTGCCAGCTCACCCAACGACAGGGTGGAAGGAAACACCATATATTTT	CASSPNDRVEGNTIYF
TRBV19	15	NA	TRBJ2-5	NA	TGTGCCAGTAGTAGTGTAGGGGGGGGACAAGAGACCCAGTACTTC	CASSSVGGGQETQYF
TRBV4-3	15	few	TRBJ1-2	NA	TGCGCCAGCAGCCAAGATTTGGGCCGGGAGGGTGGCTACACCTTC	CASSQDLGREGGYTF
TRBV14	13	NA	TRBJ2-7	NA	TGTGCCAGCAGCCAAGGAATATACGGCGAGCAGTACTTC	CASSQGIYGEQYF
TRBV18	14	NA	TRBJ1-2	NA	TGTGCCAGCTCACCCCGGACAGCAAACTATGGCTACACCTTC	CASSPRTANYGYTF
TRBV7-2	15	NA	TRBJ2-3	NA	TGTGCCAGCAGCACAAGGACACGGGGCACAGATACGCAGTATTTT	CASSTRTRGTDTQYF
TRBV19	15	NA	TRBJ2-5	TRBD2	TGTGCCAGTAGTATTCTGACTAGCGGGACGGAGACCCAGTACTTC	CASSILTSGTETQYF
TRBV7-2	14	NA	TRBJ2-7	TRBD2	TGTGCCAGCAGCTTCATCGAGCGGGGCTACGAGCAGTACTTC	CASSFIERGYEQYF
TRBV6-5	15	once	TRBJ1-5	NA	TGTGCCAGCAGTTACTCGTCAAATGGGGCTCAGCCCCAGCATTTT	CASSYSSNGAQPQHF
TRBV7-9	15	NA	TRBJ1-1	NA	TGTGCCAGCAGCCGAGACGGCGCGGGGTTCCCTGAAGCTTTCTTT	CASSRDGAGFPEAFF
TRBV15	18	NA	TRBJ2-5	NA	TGTGCCACCAGCGGTTTGTCGGTACCGGTCCTCCCGGGAGAGACCCAGTACTTC	CATSGLSVPVLPGETQYF
TRBV7-9	14	NA	TRBJ1-4	NA	TGTGCCATCTCGACTAGGGAGAGAGGTGAAAAACTGTTTTTT	CAISTRERGEKLFF
TRBV9	15	once	TRBJ1-1	NA	TGTGCCAGCAGCCCGCCGGGGGGCCGGGGCACTGAAGCTTTCTTT	CASSPPGGRGTEAFF
TRBV4-2	13	NA	TRBJ1-1	NA	TGTGCCAGCAGGAAAGCGTCCGGCACTGAAGCTTTCTTT	CASRKASGTEAFF
TRBV5-1	15	NA	TRBJ1-5	NA	TGCGCCAGCAGCTTAAATGCAGCCCGGGATCAGCCCCAGCATTTT	CASSLNAARDQPQHF
TRBV5-8	16	NA	TRBJ1-5	TRBD1	TGTGCCAGCAGCTTGCGTTCGGGGACAGCGAATCAGCCCCAGCATTTT	CASSLRSGTANQPQHF
TRBV6-4	16	NA	TRBJ2-1	TRBD2	TGTGCCAGCAGTGACTCGCCGGGGACTACAGCCAATGAGCAGTTCTTC	CASSDSPGTTANEQFF
TRBV28	13	few	TRBJ2-7	NA	TGTGCCAGCAGTTTTAGGGGCCCACGGGAGCAGTACTTC	CASSFRGPREQYF
TRBV14	15	NA	TRBJ2-5	NA	TGTGCCAGCAGCCAAGATTCGGGGTTCCCAGAGACCCAGTACTTC	CASSQDSGFPETQYF
TRBV4-3	13	NA	TRBJ2-7	TRBD2	TGCGCCAGCAGCCCGAGGACTAGCGGGGGAGCAACATTC	CASSPRTSGGATF
TRBV27	15	few	TRBJ1-6	NA	TGTGCCAGCAGTTTGATCAGGGGCGGAAATTCACCCCTCCACTTT	CASSLIRGGNSPLHF
TRBV11-2	12	once	TRBJ1-4	NA	TGTGCCAGCAGCTTGCCGGATGAAAAACTGTTTTTT	CASSLPDEKLFF
TRBV5-1	16	NA	TRBJ2-2	NA	TGCGCCAGCAGCCCTCCCGGCGGGTGGAACACCGGGGAGCTGTTTTTT	CASSPPGGWNTGELFF
TRBV5-6	13	NA	TRBJ2-3	NA	TGTGCCAGCAGTATCAGGGGCCCAGATACGCAGTATTTT	CASSIRGPDTQYF
TRBV2	17	NA	TRBJ2-5	NA	TGTGCCAGCCCGACTCCTAGACTAGGAAGTCCCCCCGAGACCCAGTACTTC	CASPTPRLGSPPETQYF
TRBV7-9	19	NA	TRBJ2-3	NA	TGTGCCAGCAGCCCTCGGGAGTTTGAACAACCCACACACGGAGATACGCAGTATTTT	CASSPREFEQPTHGDTQYF
TRBV19	13	NA	TRBJ1-1	TRBD1	TGTGCCAGTGGGGGACAGGGGGGAGCTGAAGCTTTCTTT	CASGGQGGAEAFF
TRBV7-9	13	NA	TRBJ2-3	NA	TGTGCCAGCAGCTTAGCCCTACCAGATACGCAGTATTTT	CASSLALPDTQYF
TRBV4-3	14	NA	TRBJ1-1	NA	TGCGCCAGCAGCCGGGGGCAGGGGAGAACTGAAGCTTTCTTT	CASSRGQGRTEAFF
TRBV18	16	NA	TRBJ2-2	TRBD2	TGTGCCAGCTCACCCCCCGGGACTAGAGACACCGGGGAGCTGTTTTTT	CASSPPGTRDTGELFF
TRBV6-5	11	NA	TRBJ2-1	NA	TGTGCCAGCCGTTTGGGAGGACGGCAGTTCTTC	CASRLGGRQFF
TRBV6-5	13	NA	TRBJ2-7	NA	TGTGCCAGCAGTTACGGAAGGGGTTACGAGCAGTACTTC	CASSYGRGYEQYF
TRBV6-6	14	once	TRBJ1-1	NA	TGTGCCAGCAGTCCCCCCCCGGGAAACACTGAAGCTTTCTTT	CASSPPPGNTEAFF
TRBV4-1	13	NA	TRBJ2-6	NA	TGCGCCAGCAGCCCGGGATTGGCCAACGTCCTGACTTTC	CASSPGLANVLTF
TRBV28	14	once	TRBJ2-5	NA	TGTGCCAGCAGTCCAGCGGACGGCCGAGGGACCCAGTACTTC	CASSPADGRGTQYF
TRBV5-1	16	NA	TRBJ2-3	TRBD2	TGCGCCAGCAGCTCGGGGACTAGCGGGAGACCAGATACGCAGTATTTT	CASSSGTSGRPDTQYF
TRBV7-2	15	NA	TRBJ2-3	NA	TGTGCCAGCAGCTCCCTGGGGCAGGGAATGGTTACGCAGTATTTT	CASSSLGQGMVTQYF
TRBV5-4	15	NA	TRBJ1-2	TRBD1	TGTGCCAGCAGCCCGGGGACAGGGGCCCTGAAGGGCTACACCTTC	CASSPGTGALKGYTF
TRBV5-1	16	NA	TRBJ1-2	TRBD1	TGCGCCAGCCGTTTGTTGGGACAGGGGGCAGACTATGGCTACACCTTC	CASRLLGQGADYGYTF
TRBV18	13	NA	TRBJ1-5	NA	TGTGCCAGCTCACCTGGTCGGAATCAGCCCCAGCATTTT	CASSPGRNQPQHF
TRBV12-5	13	NA	TRBJ1-5	NA	TGTGCTAGTGGTTTGATCGGGGGTCAGCCCCAGCATTTT	CASGLIGGQPQHF
TRBV28	15	NA	TRBJ2-7	TRBD1	TGTGCCAGCAGTGCACCGGGACAGGGGTCCTACGAGCAGTACTTC	CASSAPGQGSYEQYF
TRBV4-1	13	NA	TRBJ1-4	NA	TGCGCCAGCAGACCACCCTCTATGGAAAAACTGTTTTTT	CASRPPSMEKLFF
TRBV6-4	15	NA	TRBJ1-4	TRBD1	TGTGCCAGCAGGAAGGGGACAGGGCGTAATGAAAAACTGTTTTTT	CASRKGTGRNEKLFF
TRBV4-2	16	NA	TRBJ2-2	TRBD2	TGTGCCAGCAGCCAAGAAACGGGACTAGGGATCGGGGAGCTGTTTTTT	CASSQETGLGIGELFF
TRBV5-6	14	NA	TRBJ2-1	TRBD1	TGTGCCAGCAGTAGACAGGGGACCTACAATGAGCAGTTCTTC	CASSRQGTYNEQFF
TRBV2	12	few	TRBJ1-5	NA	TGTGCCAGCAAAGCAGGGGATCAGCCCCAGCATTTT	CASKAGDQPQHF
TRBV4-3	14	NA	TRBJ2-1	TRBD2	TGCGCCAGCAGCCAAGGCGGGGGGGGAGGTGAGCAGTTCTTC	CASSQGGGGGEQFF